The clone carrying this T cell receptor (beta chain) has only one observation. What it recognizes is unknown. Libraries were prepared by immunoSEQ multiplex PCR; TCRdb keeps only in-frame clonotypes and omits some of them. This sample carries about 19,000 clones, approximately 70% of them seen once, and the ten largest clones take about 8.8%. This sample was taken from a study of graft-versus-host responses after intestinal transplantation. Study summary: All recipients got anti-thymocyte globulin induction, then tacrolimus and steroids for 2 to 4 years. Findings and caveats of the study: Among recipient marrow samples, GvH clones were found; some appeared first in ileum or blood. Early declines in HvG clones that occurred post-transplant were associated with peak circulating GvH clone levels.

CDR1 is MNHEY and CDR2 is SMNVEV in the germline V gene (reference sequence). Trimming removed 5 bases from V and 3 bases from J; junction bases left unmatched: 2. The CDR3 runs 14 residues. Both intraepithelial and lamina propria lymphocytes were released by processing graft tissue. This TCR was sampled from a human patient who received an intestinal transplant, so some T cells may come from the graft donor. The material was ileum tissue, obtained approximately three weeks after intestinal transplant. The J gene is TRBJ2-1, the V gene TRBV27; 9 nucleotides align to TRBD1. The CDR3 region has the DNA TGTGCCAGCAGTATGGACAGGGGCTACAATGAGCAGTTCTTC. Encoded protein: CASSMDRGYNEQFF.